The 20 T cell receptor beta chains below all came from one sample that was sequenced in a study of blood T cells in healthy people across ages. With a J-beta primer mix and a sample-barcoded 5' primer, a second PCR ran about 7 to 12 cycles. TCRdb re-called the 5' RACE reads with MiXCR, one entry per CDR3 protein. The data show about 570,000 distinct CDR3 sequences, with approximately 25% seen just once and under 20% held by the top ten. Material for sequencing was blood. The source is a woman aged 65 to 85 in good health.

The chain links TRBV20-1 to TRBJ2-7; 12 nucleotides match TRBD1. With V trimmed by 6 bases and J by 4 bases, 10 bases remained unmatched. The CDR3 consists of 15 residues. Per germline, CDR1 DFQATT and CDR2 SNEGSKA (reference sequence). CDR3 amino acids: CSARDRGRLTYEQYF. DNA of the CDR3: TGCAGTGCACGGGACAGGGGGCGACTTACTTACGAGCAGTACTTC.

This clonotype was found a few times. The chain links TRBV5-1 to TRBJ2-7; the match to TRBD1 covers 8 bases. Looked up from germline, CDR1 is SGHRS and CDR2 is YFSETQ. The CDR3 extends over 15 amino acids. The junction had 6 bases not matched to a gene; V was cut back by 1 base and J by 3 bases. This chain's CDR3 is CASSLFGQGSYEQYF. For the CDR3, the DNA is TGCGCCAGCAGCTTGTTTGGACAGGGAAGCTACGAGCAGTACTTC. Drawing the rest from reference TRBV5-1 and TRBJ2-7, the complete variable domain is KAGVTQTPRYLIKTRGQQVTLSCSPISGHRSVSWYQQTPGQGLQFLFEYFSETQRNKGNFPGRFSGRQFSNSRSEMNVSTLELGDSALYLCASSLFGQGSYEQYFGPGTRLTVT.

The rearrangement uses TRBV12-3 or TRBV12-4 and TRBJ1-2; D ambiguous. This CDR3 has 12 residues. With 1 base removed from V and 8 bases from J, the gap between germline ends came to 8 bases. The CDR3: CASSLGAEGYTF. Here the CDR3 DNA reads TGTGCCAGCAGTTTAGGTGCGGAGGGCTACACCTTC.

A remark on this clonotype: At one end the junction does not follow the germline gene, possibly because of a read error. Here the CDR3 reads CATSRDSYSYTF. The CDR3 region has the DNA TGTGCCACCAGCAGAGACAGCTATAGCTACACCTTC. The chain is built from TRBV15 and TRBJ1-2; the D is unclear. CDR1 and CDR2 from the germline V gene are LNHNV and YYDKDF (reference sequence). The CDR3 totals 12 residues.

This clonotype was seen repeatedly, ten times or more. The chain joins TRBV3-1 to TRBJ1-2, with unresolved D. Trimming pared 3 bases from V and 3 bases from J, leaving 5 bases between. The CDR3 totals 12 residues. Germline CDR1 LGHDT, CDR2 YNNKEL (reference sequence). The CDR3 nucleotides read TGTGCCAGCAGCCACGGAGACTATGGCTACACCTTC. Its protein is CASSHGDYGYTF.

This clonotype was counted only a few times. The chain has TRBV7-2 and TRBJ2-3; TRBD2 might be the D (5 bases). V was shortened by 4 bases and J by 1 base, with 6 bases between the two germline ends. The CDR3 runs 13 residues. Looked up from germline, CDR1 is SGHTA and CDR2 is FQGNSA. CDR3 coding DNA: TGTGCCAGCAGCTGGGGAGGCACAGATACGCAGTATTTT. Its protein is CASSWGGTDTQYF.

In its sample, this clonotype was seen once. The J gene is TRBJ2-1, the V gene TRBV9; TRBD2 is a possible D gene (6 bases). Germline lookup yields CDR1 SGDLS and CDR2 YYNGEE. CDR3 length equals 14 residues. V lost 0 bases and J lost 6, with 10 bases in between. The CDR3 is CASSVGSSVNEQFF. CDR3 coding DNA: TGTGCCAGCAGCGTAGGATCTAGCGTCAATGAGCAGTTCTTC.

This sequence joins TRBV29-1 and TRBJ2-1; no definite D call. CDR3 length equals 14 residues. Trimming left V 0 bases short and J 0 bases short, with 6 bases between. CDR1 and CDR2 from the germline V gene are SQVTM and ANQGSEA. CDR3 amino acids: CSVEDSFSYNEQFF. DNA for the CDR3: TGCAGCGTTGAAGACAGCTTCTCCTACAATGAGCAGTTCTTC.

The chain combines TRBV29-1 with TRBJ2-7; unclear D gene. V was clipped by 2 bases and J by 7 bases, with 6 bases between them. Germline CDR1 reads SQVTM; CDR2 reads ANQGSEA. This CDR3 has 10 residues. CDR3 coding DNA: TGCAGCGTTGAATTGGGGGAGCAGTACTTC. Translated, it gives CSVELGEQYF.

A word on this clonotype: A read error may produce the germline difference seen at one junction end. J is TRBJ2-7 and V is TRBV12-3 or TRBV12-4; 7 bases map to TRBD1. The CDR3 runs to 14 residues. The CDR3 loop reads CVSSYQGVRYEQYF. As DNA, the CDR3 is TGTGTCAGCAGTTATCAGGGGGTTCGCTACGAGCAGTACTTC.

The sample holds a few counts of this clonotype. The chain uses TRBV5-6 and TRBJ1-3; 7 nucleotides line up with TRBD1. The CDR3 is 18 residues long. Germline V gene sequence: CDR1 SGHDT, CDR2 YYEEEE. After removal of 3 bases from V and 3 bases from J, the junction contained 15 bases not matched to a gene. The CDR3 spells CASSSRDSLFLGGNTIYF. CDR3 nucleotide sequence: TGTGCCAGCAGCTCCCGGGACAGCCTTTTCCTTGGTGGAAACACCATATATTTT. The variable domain in full, completed from reference TRBV5-6 and TRBJ1-3, reads DAGVTQSPTHLIKTRGQQVTLRCSPKSGHDTVSWYQQALGQGPQFIFQYYEEEERQRGNFPDRFSGHQFPNYSSELNVNALLLGDSALYLCASSSRDSLFLGGNTIYFGEGSWLTVV.

To note about this clonotype: A junction boundary mismatches the germline segment, possibly from a read error. This chain joins TRBV18 and TRBJ2-5; D is unclear. The CDR3 consists of 14 residues. CDR1 and CDR2 from the germline V gene are KGHSH and LQKENI. In nucleotides, the CDR3 is TGTGCCAGCTCAATTGCGGAAGGGATCCGCTCAGAGTTCTTC. This translates into CASSIAEGIRSEFF.

The rearrangement links TRBV6-2 or TRBV6-3 to TRBJ2-3; perhaps TRBD1 as D (6 bases). This CDR3 contains 15 residues. Trimming stripped 6 bases from V and 2 bases from J, with 15 bases between. The V gene's germline CDR1 is MNHEY and CDR2 SVGEGT. CDR3 DNA: TGTGCCAGCAGAGCTAGCAGGGGCCCCACAGATACGCAGTATTTT. This codes for CASRASRGPTDTQYF.

The CDR3 nucleotides are TGTGCCTGGTCGGGCCCCCGGAGTGGGACCCAGTACTTC. Its translation is CAWSGPRSGTQYF. The chain combines TRBV30 with TRBJ2-7; no clear D. The J call could be wrong; TRBJ2-5 is a better fit for the DNA end. This CDR3 is built from 13 residues. Looked up from germline, CDR1 is GTSNPN and CDR2 is SVGIG (reference sequence).

This clonotype was found a few times. The rearrangement links TRBV10-3 to TRBJ1-1; D uncertain. The germline V and J ends were trimmed by 4 bases and 4 bases, with 10 bases remaining between them. The CDR3 sequence is 13 residues long. In germline, CDR1 is ENHRY, CDR2 SYGVKD. CDR3 sequence (DNA): TGTGCCATCAGTGCCCGGGAGGGCACTGAAGCTTTCTTT. Encoded protein: CAISAREGTEAFF.

The rearrangement links TRBV5-6 to TRBJ2-7; the D gene is possibly TRBD1 (5 bases). From germline, CDR1 is SGHDT and CDR2 YYEEEE. This CDR3 comprises 15 residues. Trimming left V 5 bases short and J 2 bases short, with 17 bases between. The CDR3 protein is CASSQIDRLAYEQYF. The CDR3 coding sequence is TGTGCCAGCAGTCAGATCGACAGATTGGCCTACGAGCAGTACTTC.

The chain links TRBV11-2 to TRBJ1-6; D is undetermined. With 3 bases removed from V and 6 bases from J, the gap between germline ends came to 9 bases. The length of the CDR3 is 14 residues. The V gene's germline CDR1 is SGHAT and CDR2 FQNNGV. The CDR3 coding sequence is TGTGCCAGCAGCTTCCAGGTCCTTAATTCACCCCTCCACTTT. Protein sequence: CASSFQVLNSPLHF.

The V gene is TRBV6-6, the J gene TRBJ1-2; D not certain. V shed 11 bases and J shed 4 bases, with 11 bases lying between them. The germline V gene encodes CDR1 MNHNY and CDR2 SVGAGI (reference sequence). The CDR3 is 11 residues long. The CDR3 nucleotides read TGTGCCTGCGGAGCAGCCTATGGCTACACCTTC. Residues: CACGAAYGYTF.

This clonotype was seen a few times. V usage is TRBV3-1 and J usage is TRBJ1-2; 8 bases line up with TRBD1. Germline V gene lookup returns CDR1 LGHDT and CDR2 YNNKEL (reference sequence). With 6 bases clipped from V and 8 bases from J, the junction kept 14 bases outside the gene matches. This CDR3 has 15 residues. The CDR3 DNA reads as TGTGCCAGCAGTCAAAAAGGGGCAGGGGGCTACGGCTACACCTTC. It encodes CASSQKGAGGYGYTF.

The CDR3: CASSSNRGGNTIYF. CDR3 bases: TGTGCCAGCAGCTCAAACAGGGGGGGAAACACCATATATTTT. V usage is TRBV7-6 and J usage is TRBJ1-3; TRBD1 aligns across 8 bases. The CDR3 totals 14 residues. Germline CDR1 reads SGHVS; CDR2 reads FNYEAQ. J gave up 4 bases and V 4 bases, and 3 bases lay outside the gene matches. The variable domain in full, with the rest retrieved from reference TRBV7-6 and TRBJ1-3, is GAGVSQSPRYKVTKRGQDVALRCDPISGHVSLYWYRQALGQGPEFLTYFNYEAQQDKSGLPNDRFSAERPEGSISTLTIQRTEQRDSAMYRCASSSNRGGNTIYFGEGSWLTVV.